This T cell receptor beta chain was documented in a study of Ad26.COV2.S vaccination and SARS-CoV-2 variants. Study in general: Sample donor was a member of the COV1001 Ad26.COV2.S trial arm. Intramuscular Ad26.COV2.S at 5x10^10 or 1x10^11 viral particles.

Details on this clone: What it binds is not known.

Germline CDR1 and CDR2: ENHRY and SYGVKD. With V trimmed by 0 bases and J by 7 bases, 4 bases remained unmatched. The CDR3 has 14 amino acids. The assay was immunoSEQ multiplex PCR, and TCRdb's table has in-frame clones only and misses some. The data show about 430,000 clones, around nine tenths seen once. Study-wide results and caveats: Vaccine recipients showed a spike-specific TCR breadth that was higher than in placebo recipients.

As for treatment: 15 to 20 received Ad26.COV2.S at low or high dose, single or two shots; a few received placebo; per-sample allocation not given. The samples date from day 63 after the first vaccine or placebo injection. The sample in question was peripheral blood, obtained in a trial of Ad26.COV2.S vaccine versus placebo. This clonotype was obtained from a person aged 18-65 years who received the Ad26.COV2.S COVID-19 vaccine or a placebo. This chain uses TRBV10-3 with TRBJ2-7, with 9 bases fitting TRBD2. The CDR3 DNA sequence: TGTGCCATCAGTGAGTCTAGCGGGAGTCTAGAGCAGTACTTC. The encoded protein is CAISESSGSLEQYF.